This T cell receptor (beta chain) was captured by sequencing in a study of blood T cell repertoires in COVID-19. Study details: PBMCs, B-cell-depleted T cells, or T cells provided the cDNA or gDNA that made up the material.

Here immunoSEQ multiplex PCR was the method, and the copy in TCRdb shows in-frame clones only, minus some. This table holds about 110,000 clones, 88% found once. The V end was cut by 4 bases, the J end by 3 bases, with 15 bases between. The CDR3 is 15 residues long. Germline V gene lookup returns CDR1 MDHEN and CDR2 SYDVKM. The TCR sequence derives from a man aged 50 to 59 with active or convalescent COVID-19. The chain uses TRBV28 and TRBJ1-2; the D gene is possibly TRBD1 (5 bases). Sample: peripheral blood. CDR3 sequence: CASSSPGEGHYGYTF. The CDR3 DNA sequence: TGTGCCAGCAGTTCCCCGGGGGAGGGCCACTATGGCTACACCTTC.